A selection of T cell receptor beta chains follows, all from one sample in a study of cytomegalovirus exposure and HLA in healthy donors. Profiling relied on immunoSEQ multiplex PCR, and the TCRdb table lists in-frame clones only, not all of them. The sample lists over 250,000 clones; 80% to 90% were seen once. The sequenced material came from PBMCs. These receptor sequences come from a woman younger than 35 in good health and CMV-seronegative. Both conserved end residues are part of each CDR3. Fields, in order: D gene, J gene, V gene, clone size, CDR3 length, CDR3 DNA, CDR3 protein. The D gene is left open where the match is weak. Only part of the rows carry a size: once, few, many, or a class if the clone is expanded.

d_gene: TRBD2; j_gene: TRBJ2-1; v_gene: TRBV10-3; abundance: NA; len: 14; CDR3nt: TGTGCCATCAGTGCCAGCGGGGGTTTGGATGAGCAGTTCTTC; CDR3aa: CAISASGGLDEQFF
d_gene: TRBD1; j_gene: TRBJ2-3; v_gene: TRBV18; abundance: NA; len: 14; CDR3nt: TGTGCCAGCTCAGGACAGGGGGCAGTTGATACGCAGTATTTT; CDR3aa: CASSGQGAVDTQYF
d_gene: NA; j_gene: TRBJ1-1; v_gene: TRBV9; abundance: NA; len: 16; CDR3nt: TGTGCCAGCAGCGTAGGGTCCCCTATGACAGGTACTGAAGCTTTCTTT; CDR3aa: CASSVGSPMTGTEAFF
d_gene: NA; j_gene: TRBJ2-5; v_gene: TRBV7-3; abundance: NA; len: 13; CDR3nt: TGTGCCAGCAGCTCTCCCCTTTCAGAGACCCAGTACTTC; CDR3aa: CASSSPLSETQYF
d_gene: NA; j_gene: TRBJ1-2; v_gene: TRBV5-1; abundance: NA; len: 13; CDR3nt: TGCGCCAGCAGATTAGGACAGAACTATGGCTACACCTTC; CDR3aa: CASRLGQNYGYTF
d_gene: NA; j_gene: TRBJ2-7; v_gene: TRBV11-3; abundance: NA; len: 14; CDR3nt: TGTGCCAGCAGCCAGGGACATAGCTCCTACGAGCAGTACTTC; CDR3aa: CASSQGHSSYEQYF
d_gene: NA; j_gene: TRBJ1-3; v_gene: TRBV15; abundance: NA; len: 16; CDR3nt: TGTGCCACCAGCAGAGATAGCGGGGTGGGCCGGGACACCATATATTTT; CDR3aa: CATSRDSGVGRDTIYF
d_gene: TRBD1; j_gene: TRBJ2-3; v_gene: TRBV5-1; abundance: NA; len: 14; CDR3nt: TGCGCCAGCAGCTTTGACAGGGTTGTAGATACGCAGTATTTT; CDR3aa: CASSFDRVVDTQYF
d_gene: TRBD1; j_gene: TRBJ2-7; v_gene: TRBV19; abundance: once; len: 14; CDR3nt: TGTGCCAGTAGTAGGACAGGGAGCTCCTACGAGCAGTACTTC; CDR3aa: CASSRTGSSYEQYF
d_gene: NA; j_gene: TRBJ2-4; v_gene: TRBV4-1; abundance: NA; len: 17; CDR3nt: TGCGCCAGCAGCCCTAGTCCGGGACTTAGGGGAATGGACATTCAGTACTTC; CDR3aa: CASSPSPGLRGMDIQYF
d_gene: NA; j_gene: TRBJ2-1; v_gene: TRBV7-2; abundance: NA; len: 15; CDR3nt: TGTGCCAGCAGCTTCGGCGGGACCTCCTACAATGAGCAGTTCTTC; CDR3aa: CASSFGGTSYNEQFF
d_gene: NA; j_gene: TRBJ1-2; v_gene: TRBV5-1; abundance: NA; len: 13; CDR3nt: TGCGCCAGCAGCTTGCAGGGCCTCGGTGGCTACACCTTC; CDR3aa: CASSLQGLGGYTF
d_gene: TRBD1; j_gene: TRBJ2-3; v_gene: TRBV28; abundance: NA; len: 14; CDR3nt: TGTGCCAGCAGTTTGACAGGGAAGGGAGATACGCAGTATTTT; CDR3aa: CASSLTGKGDTQYF
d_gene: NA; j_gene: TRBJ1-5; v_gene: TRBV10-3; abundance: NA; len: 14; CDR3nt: TGTGCCATCAGTGCGGGGGGCGGCAATCAGCCCCAGCATTTT; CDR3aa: CAISAGGGNQPQHF
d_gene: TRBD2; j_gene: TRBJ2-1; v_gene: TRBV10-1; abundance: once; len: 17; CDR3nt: TGCGCCAGCAGTGAGTCCCGACTAGCGGGGGCCAGCGGTGAGCAGTTCTTC; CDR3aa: CASSESRLAGASGEQFF
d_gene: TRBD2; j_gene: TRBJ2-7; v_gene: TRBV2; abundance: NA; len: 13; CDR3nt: TGTGCCAGCACTCGGGGGGGGGCCGGCGAGCAGTACTTC; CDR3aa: CASTRGGAGEQYF
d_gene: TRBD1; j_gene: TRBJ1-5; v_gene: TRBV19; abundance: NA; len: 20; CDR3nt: TGTGCCAGTAGCCCCGGACAGGGGGCTTATCACCCTAAGCACGATCAGCCCCAGCATTTT; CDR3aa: CASSPGQGAYHPKHDQPQHF
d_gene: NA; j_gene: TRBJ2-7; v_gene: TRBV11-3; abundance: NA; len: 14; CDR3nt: TGTGCCAGCAGCTTACAGGGAAGTACGGACGAGCAGTACTTC; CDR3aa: CASSLQGSTDEQYF
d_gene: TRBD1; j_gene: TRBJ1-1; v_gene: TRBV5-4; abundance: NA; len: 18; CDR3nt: TGTGCCAGCAGCTTGGACGGCTTTCAACAGGGGGCCGGCACTGAAGCTTTCTTT; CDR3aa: CASSLDGFQQGAGTEAFF
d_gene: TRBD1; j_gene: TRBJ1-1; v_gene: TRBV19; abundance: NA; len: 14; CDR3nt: TGTGCCAGTAGTTTGACAGGGTCCGGTCTTGGAGCTTTCTTT; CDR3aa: CASSLTGSGLGAFF
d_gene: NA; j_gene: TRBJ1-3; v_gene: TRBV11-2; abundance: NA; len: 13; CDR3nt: TGTGCCAGCAGCCCGTCGACAGAAAACACCATATATTTT; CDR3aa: CASSPSTENTIYF
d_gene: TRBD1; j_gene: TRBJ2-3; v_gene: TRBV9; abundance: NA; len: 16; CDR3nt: TGTGCCAGCAGCCCCCGGGACAGCCATAGCACAGATACGCAGTATTTT; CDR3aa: CASSPRDSHSTDTQYF
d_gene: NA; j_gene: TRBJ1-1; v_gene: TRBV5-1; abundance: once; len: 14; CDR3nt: TGCGCCAGCAGCTTGAACAGGGCTGGGACTGAAGCTTTCTTT; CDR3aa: CASSLNRAGTEAFF
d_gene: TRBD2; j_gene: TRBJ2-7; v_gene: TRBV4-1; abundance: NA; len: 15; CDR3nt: TGCGCCAGCAGCCAAGATCGGCGGGAGCCCTACGAGCAGTACTTC; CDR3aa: CASSQDRREPYEQYF
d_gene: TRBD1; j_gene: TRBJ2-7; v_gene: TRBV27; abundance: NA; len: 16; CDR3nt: TGTGCCAGCAGTTTATCTCCGACAGGGCCGCGGTACGAGCAGTACTTC; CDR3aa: CASSLSPTGPRYEQYF
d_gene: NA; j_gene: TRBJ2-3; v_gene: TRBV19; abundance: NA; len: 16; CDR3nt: TGTGCCAGTAGTATCGGTTCGCGCAGGGGGGCAGATACGCAGTATTTT; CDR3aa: CASSIGSRRGADTQYF
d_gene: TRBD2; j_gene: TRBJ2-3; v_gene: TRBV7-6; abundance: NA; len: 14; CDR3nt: TGTGCCAGCAGCTTAAGGGGACTAGATGATACGCAGTATTTT; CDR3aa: CASSLRGLDDTQYF
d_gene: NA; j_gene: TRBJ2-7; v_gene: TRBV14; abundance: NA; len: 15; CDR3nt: TGTGCCAGCAGCCAAGTTCAGGGGAGTCGTTACGAGCAGTACTTC; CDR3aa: CASSQVQGSRYEQYF
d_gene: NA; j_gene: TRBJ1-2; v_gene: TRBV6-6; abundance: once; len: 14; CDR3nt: TGTGCCAGCGGGGTGAGAGGGGGTCGCGGTGGCTACACCTTC; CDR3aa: CASGVRGGRGGYTF
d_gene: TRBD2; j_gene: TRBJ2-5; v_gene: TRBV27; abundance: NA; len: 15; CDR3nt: TGTGCCAGCAGTCGGACTAGCGGGAATGGAGAGACCCAGTACTTC; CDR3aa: CASSRTSGNGETQYF
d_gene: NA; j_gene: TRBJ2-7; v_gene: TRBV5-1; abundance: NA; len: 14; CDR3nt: TGCGCCAGCAGCTTGTCGACACCCCCCTACGAGCAGTACTTC; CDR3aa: CASSLSTPPYEQYF
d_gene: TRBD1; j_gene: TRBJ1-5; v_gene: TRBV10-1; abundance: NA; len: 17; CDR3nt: TGCGCCAGCAGTCCCGGACAGGCCGGGTATAGCAATCAGCCCCAGCATTTT; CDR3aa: CASSPGQAGYSNQPQHF
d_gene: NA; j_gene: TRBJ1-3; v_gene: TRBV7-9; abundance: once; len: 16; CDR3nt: TGTGCCAGCAGCACCTTTGGTCAGTCCTCTGGAAACACCATATATTTT; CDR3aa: CASSTFGQSSGNTIYF
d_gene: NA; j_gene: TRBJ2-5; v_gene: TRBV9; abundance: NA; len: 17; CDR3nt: TGTGCCAGCAGCGTAGGGGCCCAGAGCGGTTTGGGGGAGACCCAGTACTTC; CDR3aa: CASSVGAQSGLGETQYF
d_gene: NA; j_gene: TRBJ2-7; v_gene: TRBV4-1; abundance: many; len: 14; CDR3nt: TGCGCCAGCAGTTCTACCTGGGGGGACTACGAGCAGTACTTC; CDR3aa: CASSSTWGDYEQYF
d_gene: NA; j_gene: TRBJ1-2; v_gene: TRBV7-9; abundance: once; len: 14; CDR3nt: TGTGCCAGCAGCGTTAAAACAGGGCTCTATGGCTACACCTTC; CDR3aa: CASSVKTGLYGYTF
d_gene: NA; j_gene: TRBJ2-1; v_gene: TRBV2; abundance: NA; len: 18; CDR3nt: TGTGCCAGCAGTGAAACCCTTGTGTGGTATAGCTCCTACAATGAGCAGTTCTTC; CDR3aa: CASSETLVWYSSYNEQFF
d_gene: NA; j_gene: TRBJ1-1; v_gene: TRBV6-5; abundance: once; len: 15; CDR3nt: TGTGCCAGCAGTTACTCGCCGGGGCGGGGGACTGAAGCTTTCTTT; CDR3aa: CASSYSPGRGTEAFF
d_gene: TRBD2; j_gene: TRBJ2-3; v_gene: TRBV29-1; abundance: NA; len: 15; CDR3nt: TGCAGCGTTGTGGGGACTAGCGGGAGTGGAGATACGCAGTATTTT; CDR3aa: CSVVGTSGSGDTQYF
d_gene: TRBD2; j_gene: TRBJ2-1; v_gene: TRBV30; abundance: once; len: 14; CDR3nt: TGTGCCTGGATCGGGACTAGCCTTAGAGGGGAGCAGTTCTTC; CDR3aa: CAWIGTSLRGEQFF
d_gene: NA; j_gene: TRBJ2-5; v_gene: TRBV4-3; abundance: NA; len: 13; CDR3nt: TGCGCCAGCAGCCGACAGGCGGAAGAGACCCAGTACTTC; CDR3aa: CASSRQAEETQYF
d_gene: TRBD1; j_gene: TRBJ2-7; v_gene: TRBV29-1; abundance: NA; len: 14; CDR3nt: TGCAGCGTTGAAGGGGACAGGGGGAATTACGAGCAGTACTTC; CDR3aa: CSVEGDRGNYEQYF